The TCR beta chain described here comes from a study of technical replicates of blood from a few donors. Method: immunoSEQ multiplex PCR; TCRdb's copy keeps in-frame clones and lacks some. Of about 84,000 clones in the sample, nearly 98% were seen once. The CDR3 contains 15 residues. V was clipped by 1 base and J by 2 bases; unmatched bases: 5. CDR1 is MNHNS, CDR2 SASEGT, per germline. The chain carries TRBV6-1 and TRBJ2-7; 7 bases match TRBD1. The TCR was taken from a human donor in good health. The sequencing input was T cells isolated from PBMCs. CDR3: CASSEEGGAPYEQYF. CDR3 in DNA: TGTGCCAGCAGTGAAGAAGGGGGCGCGCCCTACGAGCAGTACTTC.